This T cell receptor (beta chain) was sequenced during a study of T cell changes during pregnancy in multiple sclerosis (dated by TCRdb to about 2019). Regarding the study in general: In women with multiple sclerosis, the researchers looked at how the T cell repertoire shifted as pregnancy progressed.

Compared with germline, V lacks 7 bases and J lacks 7 bases; bases without a gene match: 6. CDR1 is given as MGHDK and CDR2 as SYGVNS, both from the germline V gene. The CDR3, cysteine through phenylalanine, is 12 amino acids long. Only CDR3 DNA remains: 36 bases, in frame from the first base. Notes on this clone: This receptor's antigen is unknown. Base-call qualities are not available, and no considerably larger clone is one nucleotide away.

The library came from the immunoSEQ multiplex PCR assay. In its TCRdb copy, this immuneACCESS table keeps in-frame sequences only and misses some clones. Where compared with another copy, unresolved V genes explain less than half of these, and the others have no known cause. The sample data list some 56,000 clones, and about 94% of these were observed just once. The top ten hold less than 3.5% of the sample. This specimen consisted of peripheral blood, obtained in the third trimester of pregnancy. The chain is made from TRBV25-1 and TRBJ1-2, with 7 central nucleotides matching TRBD1. The TCR comes from a female donor in good health, enrolled as a control in a pregnancy study. The CDR3 here reads CASTTGVSGYTF. The sequence in DNA is TGTGCCAGCACCACAGGGGTTTCTGGCTACACCTTC.